The rows below give T cell receptor beta chains drawn from one sample of a study of Graves' ophthalmopathy and Graves' hyperthyroidism. MiXCR, applied by TCRdb to the multiplex PCR reads, yields one record per CDR3 protein. The sample carries over a million distinct CDR3 sequences, about 35% recorded once. Specimen: peripheral blood or thyroid tissue (not recorded which). These receptors were taken from an adult man with Graves' hyperthyroidism. Each CDR3 is given with its conserved first and last residue. A D gene is named only where the DNA matches it firmly. Some rows mark clone size as missing; the rest say once, few, many or name a class of expanded clone.

.	TRBV10-3	15	.	TRBJ2-3	CATSRLAETTDTQYF	TGTGCCACCTCTCGCTTAGCCGAGACCACAGATACGCAGTATTTT
.	TRBV9	14	.	TRBJ2-6	CASSVVDRANVLTF	TGTGCCAGCAGCGTAGTAGACAGGGCCAACGTCCTGACTTTC
many	TRBV15	14	.	TRBJ2-7	CATSRERGTNEQYF	TGTGCCACCAGCAGAGAACGAGGGACCAACGAGCAGTACTTC
once	TRBV29-1	11	.	TRBJ1-1	CSFAQNTEAFF	TGCAGCTTTGCCCAGAACACTGAAGCTTTCTTT
many	TRBV29-1	16	TRBD1	TRBJ2-5	CSVEGGLTGYQETQYF	TGCAGCGTTGAAGGTGGTCTGACAGGGTATCAAGAGACCCAGTACTTC
.	TRBV6-6	13	.	TRBJ2-7	CASSPGRGLRSYF	TGTGCCAGCAGCCCCGGGAGGGGGCTAAGGAGCTACTTC
.	TRBV29-1	13	.	TRBJ1-5	CSVERGATQPQHF	TGCAGCGTTGAGCGGGGGGCTACTCAGCCCCAGCATTTT
many	TRBV12-3/TRBV12-4	12	.	TRBJ1-1	CASTIGNTEAFF	TGTGCCAGCACCATAGGTAACACTGAAGCTTTCTTT
many	TRBV3-1	11	TRBD1	TRBJ1-1	CASSRDREAFF	TGTGCCAGCAGCCGGGACAGGGAAGCTTTCTTT
few	TRBV5-6	13	.	TRBJ2-5	CASSLIDTETQYF	TGTGCCAGCAGCTTGATAGACACTGAGACCCAGTACTTC
many	TRBV5-8	14	TRBD1	TRBJ1-2	CASIGRGQNYGYTF	TGTGCCAGCATCGGAAGGGGGCAGAACTATGGCTACACCTTC
.	TRBV5-1	16	TRBD1	TRBJ1-6	CAGSLETGTANSPIHF	TGCGCCGGCAGCTTAGAGACCGGGACAGCCAATTCACCCATCCACTTT
.	TRBV29-1	14	.	TRBJ2-7	CSVRDPRGGYEQYF	TGCAGCGTTCGGGACCCTCGAGGGGGCTACGAGCAGTACTTC
.	TRBV7-9	14	.	TRBJ2-7	CASNTELYLYEQYF	TGTGCCAGCAACACTGAGCTCTACCTCTACGAGCAGTACTTC
many	TRBV19	15	.	TRBJ2-7	CASSTTHSGAYEQYF	TGTGCCAGTTCCACAACACACTCCGGGGCGTACGAGCAGTACTTC
once	TRBV5-1	14	.	TRBJ1-4	CASSLVRGAEKLFF	TGCGCCAGCAGCTTGGTCCGGGGCGCCGAAAAACTGTTTTTT
.	TRBV9	15	.	TRBJ1-2	CASSVASSFTHGYTF	TGTGCCAGCAGCGTAGCTTCCAGTTTTACCCATGGCTACACCTTC
.	TRBV7-2	16	.	TRBJ2-2	CASSLVAGINTGELFF	TGTGCCAGCAGCTTAGTTGCAGGGATTAACACCGGGGAGCTGTTTTTT